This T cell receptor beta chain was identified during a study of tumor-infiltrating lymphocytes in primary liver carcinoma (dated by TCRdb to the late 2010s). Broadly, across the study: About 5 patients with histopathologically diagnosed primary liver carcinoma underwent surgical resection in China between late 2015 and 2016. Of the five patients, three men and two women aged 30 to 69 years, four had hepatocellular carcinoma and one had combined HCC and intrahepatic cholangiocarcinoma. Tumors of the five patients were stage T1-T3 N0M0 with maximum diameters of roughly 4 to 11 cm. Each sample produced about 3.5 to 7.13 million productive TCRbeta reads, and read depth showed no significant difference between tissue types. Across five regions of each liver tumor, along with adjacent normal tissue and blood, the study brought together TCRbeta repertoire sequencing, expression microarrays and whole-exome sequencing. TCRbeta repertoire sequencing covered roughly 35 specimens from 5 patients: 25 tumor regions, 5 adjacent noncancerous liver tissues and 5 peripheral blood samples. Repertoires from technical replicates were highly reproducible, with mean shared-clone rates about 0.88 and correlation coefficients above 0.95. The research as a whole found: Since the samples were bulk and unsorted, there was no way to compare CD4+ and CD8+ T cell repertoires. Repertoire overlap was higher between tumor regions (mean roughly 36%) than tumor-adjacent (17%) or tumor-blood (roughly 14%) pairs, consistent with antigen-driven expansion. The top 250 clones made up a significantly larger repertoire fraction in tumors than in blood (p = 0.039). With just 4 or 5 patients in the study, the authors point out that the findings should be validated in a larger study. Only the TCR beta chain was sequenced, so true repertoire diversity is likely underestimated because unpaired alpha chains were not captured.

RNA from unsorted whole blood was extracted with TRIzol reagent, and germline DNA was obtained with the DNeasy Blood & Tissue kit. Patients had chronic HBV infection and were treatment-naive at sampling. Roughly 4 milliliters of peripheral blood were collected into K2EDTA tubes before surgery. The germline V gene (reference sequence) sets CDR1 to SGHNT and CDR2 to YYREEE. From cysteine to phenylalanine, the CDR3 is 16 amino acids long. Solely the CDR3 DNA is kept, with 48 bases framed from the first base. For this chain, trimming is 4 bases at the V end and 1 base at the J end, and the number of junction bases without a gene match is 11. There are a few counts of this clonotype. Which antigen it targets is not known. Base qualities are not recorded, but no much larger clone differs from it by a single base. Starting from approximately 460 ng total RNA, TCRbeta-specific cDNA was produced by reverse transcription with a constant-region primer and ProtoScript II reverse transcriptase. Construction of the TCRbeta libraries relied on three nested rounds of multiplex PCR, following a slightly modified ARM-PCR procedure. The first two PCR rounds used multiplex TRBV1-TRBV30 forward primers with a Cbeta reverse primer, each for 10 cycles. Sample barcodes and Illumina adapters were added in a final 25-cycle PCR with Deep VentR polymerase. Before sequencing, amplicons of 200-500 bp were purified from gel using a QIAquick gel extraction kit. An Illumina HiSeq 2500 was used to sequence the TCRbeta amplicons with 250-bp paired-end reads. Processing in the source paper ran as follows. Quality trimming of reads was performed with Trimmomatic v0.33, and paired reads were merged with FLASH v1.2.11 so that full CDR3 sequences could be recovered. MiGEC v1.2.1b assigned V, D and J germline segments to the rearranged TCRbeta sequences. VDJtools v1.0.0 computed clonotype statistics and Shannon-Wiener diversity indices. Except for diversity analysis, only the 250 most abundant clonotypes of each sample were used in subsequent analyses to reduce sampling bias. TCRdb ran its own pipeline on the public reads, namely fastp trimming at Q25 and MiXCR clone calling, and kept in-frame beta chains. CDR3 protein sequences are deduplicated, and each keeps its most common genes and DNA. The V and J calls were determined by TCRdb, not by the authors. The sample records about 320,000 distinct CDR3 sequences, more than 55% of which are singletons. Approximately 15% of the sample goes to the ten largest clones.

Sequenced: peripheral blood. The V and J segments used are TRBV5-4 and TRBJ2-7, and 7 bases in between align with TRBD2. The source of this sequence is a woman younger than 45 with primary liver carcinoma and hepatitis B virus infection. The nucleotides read TGTGCCAGCAGCCCCTGGAGTAGCGGGTCGTCCTACGAGCAGTACTTC. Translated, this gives CASSPWSSGSSYEQYF. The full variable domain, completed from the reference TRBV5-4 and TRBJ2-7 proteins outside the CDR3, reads ETGVTQSPTHLIKTRGQQVTLRCSSQSGHNTVSWYQQALGQGPQFIFQYYREEENGRGNFPPRFSGLQFPNYSSELNVNALELDDSALYLCASSPWSSGSSYEQYFGPGTRLTVT.